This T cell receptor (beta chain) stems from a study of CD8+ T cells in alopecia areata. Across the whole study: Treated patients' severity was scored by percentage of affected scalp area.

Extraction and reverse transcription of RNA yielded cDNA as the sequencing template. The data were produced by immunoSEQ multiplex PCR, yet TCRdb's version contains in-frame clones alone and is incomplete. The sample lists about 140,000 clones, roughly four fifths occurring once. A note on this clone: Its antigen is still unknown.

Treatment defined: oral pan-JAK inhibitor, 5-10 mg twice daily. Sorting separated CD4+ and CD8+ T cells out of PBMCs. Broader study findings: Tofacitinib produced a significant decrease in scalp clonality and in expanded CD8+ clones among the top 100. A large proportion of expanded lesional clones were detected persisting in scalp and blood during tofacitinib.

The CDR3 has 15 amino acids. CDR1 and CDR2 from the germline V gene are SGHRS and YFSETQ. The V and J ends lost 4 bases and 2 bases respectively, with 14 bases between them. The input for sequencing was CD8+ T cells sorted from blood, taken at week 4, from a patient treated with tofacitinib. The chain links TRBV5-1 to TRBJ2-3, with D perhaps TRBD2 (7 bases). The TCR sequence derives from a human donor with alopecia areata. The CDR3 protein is CASSPRGAHTDTQYF. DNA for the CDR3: TGCGCCAGCAGCCCCCGGGGGGCCCACACAGATACGCAGTATTTT.